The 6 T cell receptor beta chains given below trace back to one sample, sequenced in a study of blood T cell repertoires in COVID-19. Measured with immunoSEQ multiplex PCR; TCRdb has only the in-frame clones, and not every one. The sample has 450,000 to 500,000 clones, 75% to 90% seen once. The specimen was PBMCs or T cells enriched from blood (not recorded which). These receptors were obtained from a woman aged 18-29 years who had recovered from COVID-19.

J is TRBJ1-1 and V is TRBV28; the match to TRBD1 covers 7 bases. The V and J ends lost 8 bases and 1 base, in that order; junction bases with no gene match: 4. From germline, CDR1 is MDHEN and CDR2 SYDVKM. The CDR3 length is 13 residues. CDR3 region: CASLDRENTEAFF. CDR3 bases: TGTGCCAGCCTAGACAGGGAGAACACTGAAGCTTTCTTT.

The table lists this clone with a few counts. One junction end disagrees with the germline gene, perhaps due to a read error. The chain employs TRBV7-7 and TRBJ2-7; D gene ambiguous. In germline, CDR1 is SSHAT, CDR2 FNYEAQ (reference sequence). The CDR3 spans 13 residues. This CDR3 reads CASSLVRFNEQYF. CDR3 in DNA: TGTGCTAGCAGCTTAGTCAGGTTCAACGAGCAGTACTTC.

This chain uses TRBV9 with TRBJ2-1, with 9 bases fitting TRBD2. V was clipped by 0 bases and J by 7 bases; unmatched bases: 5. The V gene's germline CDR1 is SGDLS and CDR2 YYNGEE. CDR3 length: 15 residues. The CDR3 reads CASSVDLAGINEQFF. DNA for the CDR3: TGTGCCAGCAGCGTAGACCTAGCGGGGATAAATGAGCAGTTCTTC.

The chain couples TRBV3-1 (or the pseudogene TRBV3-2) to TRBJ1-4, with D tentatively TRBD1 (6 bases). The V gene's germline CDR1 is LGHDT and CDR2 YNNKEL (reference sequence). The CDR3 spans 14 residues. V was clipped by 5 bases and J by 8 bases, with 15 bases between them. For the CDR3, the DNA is TGTGCCAGCAGCGTGCCGGGACACAAAGAAAAACTGTTTTTT. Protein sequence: CASSVPGHKEKLFF.

CDR3 coding DNA: TGTGCCAGCAGCTCTATAGGACAGGGCAAAAACATTCAGTACTTC. This sequence encodes CASSSIGQGKNIQYF. This sequence joins TRBV11-2 and TRBJ2-4; 8 bases match TRBD1. This CDR3 is 15 amino acids long. Germline V gene sequence: CDR1 SGHAT, CDR2 FQNNGV. V lost 4 bases to trimming and J lost 3 bases; unmatched junction nucleotides: 5.

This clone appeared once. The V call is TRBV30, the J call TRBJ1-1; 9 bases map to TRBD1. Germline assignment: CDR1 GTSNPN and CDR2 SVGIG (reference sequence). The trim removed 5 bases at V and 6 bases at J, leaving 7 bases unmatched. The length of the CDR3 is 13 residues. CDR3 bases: TGTGCCTGGGTGGGACAGGGCTCGGCTGAAGCTTTCTTT. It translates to CAWVGQGSAEAFF.